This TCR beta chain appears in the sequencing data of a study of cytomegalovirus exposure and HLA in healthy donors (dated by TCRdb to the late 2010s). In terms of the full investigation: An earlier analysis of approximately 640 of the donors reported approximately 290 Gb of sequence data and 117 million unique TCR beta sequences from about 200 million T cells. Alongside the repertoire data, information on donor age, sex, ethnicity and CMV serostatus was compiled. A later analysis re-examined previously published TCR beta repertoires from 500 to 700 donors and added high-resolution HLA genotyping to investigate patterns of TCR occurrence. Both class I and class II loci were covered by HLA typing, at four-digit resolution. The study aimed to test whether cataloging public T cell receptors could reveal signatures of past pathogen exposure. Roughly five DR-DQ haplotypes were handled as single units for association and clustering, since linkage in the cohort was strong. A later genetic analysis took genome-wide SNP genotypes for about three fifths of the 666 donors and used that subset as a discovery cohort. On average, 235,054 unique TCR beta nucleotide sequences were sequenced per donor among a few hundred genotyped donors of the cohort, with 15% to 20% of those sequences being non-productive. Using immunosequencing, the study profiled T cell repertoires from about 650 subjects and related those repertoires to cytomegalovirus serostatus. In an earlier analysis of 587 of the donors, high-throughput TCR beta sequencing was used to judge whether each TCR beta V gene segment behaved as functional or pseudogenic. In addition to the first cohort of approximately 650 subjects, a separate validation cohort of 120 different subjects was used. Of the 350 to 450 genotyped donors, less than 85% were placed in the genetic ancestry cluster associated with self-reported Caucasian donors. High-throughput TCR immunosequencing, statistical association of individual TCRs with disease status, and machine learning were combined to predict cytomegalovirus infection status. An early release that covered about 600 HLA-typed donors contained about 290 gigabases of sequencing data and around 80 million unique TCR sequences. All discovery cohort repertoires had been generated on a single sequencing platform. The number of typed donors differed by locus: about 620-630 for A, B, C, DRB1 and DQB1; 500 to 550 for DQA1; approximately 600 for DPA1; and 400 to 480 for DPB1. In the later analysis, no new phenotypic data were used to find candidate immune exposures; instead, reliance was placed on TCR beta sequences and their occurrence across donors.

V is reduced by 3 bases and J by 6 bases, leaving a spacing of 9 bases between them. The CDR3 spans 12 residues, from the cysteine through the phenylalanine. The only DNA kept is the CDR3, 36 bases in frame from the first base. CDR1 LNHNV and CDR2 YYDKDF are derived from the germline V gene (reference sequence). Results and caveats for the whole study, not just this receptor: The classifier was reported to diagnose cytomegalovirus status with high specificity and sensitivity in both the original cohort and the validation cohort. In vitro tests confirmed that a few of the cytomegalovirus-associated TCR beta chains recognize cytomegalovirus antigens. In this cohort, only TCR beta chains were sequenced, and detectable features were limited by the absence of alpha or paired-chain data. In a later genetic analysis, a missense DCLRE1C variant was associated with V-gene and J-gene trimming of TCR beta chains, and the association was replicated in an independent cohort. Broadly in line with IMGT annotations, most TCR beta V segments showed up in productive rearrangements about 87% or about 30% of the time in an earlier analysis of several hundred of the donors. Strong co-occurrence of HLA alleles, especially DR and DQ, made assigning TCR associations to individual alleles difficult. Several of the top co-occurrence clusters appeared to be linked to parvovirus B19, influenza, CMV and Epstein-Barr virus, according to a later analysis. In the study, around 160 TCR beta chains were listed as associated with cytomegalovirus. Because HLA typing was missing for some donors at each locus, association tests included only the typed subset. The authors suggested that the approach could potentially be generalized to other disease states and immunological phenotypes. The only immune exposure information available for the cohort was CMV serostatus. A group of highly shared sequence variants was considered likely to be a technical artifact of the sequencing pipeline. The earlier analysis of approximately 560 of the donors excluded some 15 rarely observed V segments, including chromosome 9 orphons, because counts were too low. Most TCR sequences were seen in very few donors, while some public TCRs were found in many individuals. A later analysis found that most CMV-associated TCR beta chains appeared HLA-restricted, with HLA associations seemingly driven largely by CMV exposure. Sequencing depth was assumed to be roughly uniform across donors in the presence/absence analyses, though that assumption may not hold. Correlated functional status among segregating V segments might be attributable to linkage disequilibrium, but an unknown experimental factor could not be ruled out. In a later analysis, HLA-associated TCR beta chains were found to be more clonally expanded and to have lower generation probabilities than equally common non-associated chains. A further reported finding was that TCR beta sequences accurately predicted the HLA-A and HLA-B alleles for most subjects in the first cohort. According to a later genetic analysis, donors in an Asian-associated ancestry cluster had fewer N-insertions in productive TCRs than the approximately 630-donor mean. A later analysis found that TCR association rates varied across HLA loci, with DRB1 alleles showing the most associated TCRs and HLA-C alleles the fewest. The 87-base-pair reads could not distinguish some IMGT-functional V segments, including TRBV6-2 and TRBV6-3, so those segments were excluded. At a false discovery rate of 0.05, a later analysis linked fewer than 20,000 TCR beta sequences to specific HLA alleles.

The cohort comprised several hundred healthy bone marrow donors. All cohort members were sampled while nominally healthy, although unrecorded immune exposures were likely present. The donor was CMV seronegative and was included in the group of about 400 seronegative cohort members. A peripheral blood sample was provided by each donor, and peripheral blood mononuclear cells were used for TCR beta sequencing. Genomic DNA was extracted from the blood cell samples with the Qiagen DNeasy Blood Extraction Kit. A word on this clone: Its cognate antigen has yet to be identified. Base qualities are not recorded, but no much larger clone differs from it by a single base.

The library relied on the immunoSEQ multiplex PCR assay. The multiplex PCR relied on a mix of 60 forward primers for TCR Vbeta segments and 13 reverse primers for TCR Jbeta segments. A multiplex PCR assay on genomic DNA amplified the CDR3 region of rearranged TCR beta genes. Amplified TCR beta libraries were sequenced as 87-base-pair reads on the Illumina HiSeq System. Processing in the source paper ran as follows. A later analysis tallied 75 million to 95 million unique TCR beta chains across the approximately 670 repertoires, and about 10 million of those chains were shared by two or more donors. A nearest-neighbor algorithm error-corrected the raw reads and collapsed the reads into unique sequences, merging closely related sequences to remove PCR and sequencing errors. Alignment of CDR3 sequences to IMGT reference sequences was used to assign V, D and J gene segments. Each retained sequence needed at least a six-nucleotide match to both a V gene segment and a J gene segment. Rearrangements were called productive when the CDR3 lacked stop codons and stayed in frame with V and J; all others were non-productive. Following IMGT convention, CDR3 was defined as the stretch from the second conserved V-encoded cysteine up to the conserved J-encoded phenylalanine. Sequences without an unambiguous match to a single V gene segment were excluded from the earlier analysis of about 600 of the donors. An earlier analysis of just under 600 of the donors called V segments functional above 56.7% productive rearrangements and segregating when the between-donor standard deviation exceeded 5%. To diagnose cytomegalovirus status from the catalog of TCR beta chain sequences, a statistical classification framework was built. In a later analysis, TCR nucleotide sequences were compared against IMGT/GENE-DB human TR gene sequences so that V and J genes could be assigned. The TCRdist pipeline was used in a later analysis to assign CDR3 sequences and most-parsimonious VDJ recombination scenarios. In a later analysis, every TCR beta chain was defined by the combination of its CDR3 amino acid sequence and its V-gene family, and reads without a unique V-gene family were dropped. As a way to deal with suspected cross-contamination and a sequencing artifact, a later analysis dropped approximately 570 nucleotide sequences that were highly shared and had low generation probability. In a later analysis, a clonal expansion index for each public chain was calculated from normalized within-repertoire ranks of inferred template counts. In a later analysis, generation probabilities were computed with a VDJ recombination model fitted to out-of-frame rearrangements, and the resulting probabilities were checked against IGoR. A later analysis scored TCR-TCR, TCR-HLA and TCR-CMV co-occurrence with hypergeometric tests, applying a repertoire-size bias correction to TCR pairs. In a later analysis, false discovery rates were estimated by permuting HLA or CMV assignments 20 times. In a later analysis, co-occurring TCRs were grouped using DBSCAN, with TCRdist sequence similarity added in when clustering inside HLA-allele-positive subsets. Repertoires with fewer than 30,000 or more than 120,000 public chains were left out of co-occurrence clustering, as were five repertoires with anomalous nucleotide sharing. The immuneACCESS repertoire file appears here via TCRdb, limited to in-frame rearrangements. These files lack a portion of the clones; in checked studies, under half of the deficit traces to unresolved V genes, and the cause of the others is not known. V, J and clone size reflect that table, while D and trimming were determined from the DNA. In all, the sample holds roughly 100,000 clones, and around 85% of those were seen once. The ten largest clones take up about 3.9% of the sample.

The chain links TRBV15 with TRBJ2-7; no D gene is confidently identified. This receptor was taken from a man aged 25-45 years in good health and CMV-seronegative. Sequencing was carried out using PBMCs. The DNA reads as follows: TGTGCCACCAGCAGTGCAGGCGCCGAGCAGTACTTC. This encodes CATSSAGAEQYF.